These 30 T cell receptor beta chains originate from one sample sequenced in a study of cytomegalovirus exposure and HLA in healthy donors (TCRdb year 2017). The library came from the immunoSEQ multiplex PCR assay. A mixture of 60 forward primers for TCR Vbeta segments and 13 reverse primers for TCR Jbeta segments was used in the multiplex PCR. As stored in TCRdb, this immuneACCESS dataset retains in-frame rearrangements with V and J assigned. A fraction of the clones does not appear; measured against another copy, unresolved V genes explain less than half of the discrepancy, and the remainder lacks a known reason. The sample has approximately 240,000 clones on record, approximately 82% of them singletons. More than 0.45% of the sample is in the top ten clones. Input material: PBMCs. These receptors were collected from a woman aged 40 to 50 in good health and CMV-seronegative.

V gene TRBV4-1 combines with J gene TRBJ2-1, with D maybe TRBD2 (6 bases). The V gene's germline CDR1 is MGHRA and CDR2 YSYEKL. V lost 3 bases and J 4 bases, leaving 10 bases between the germline ends. This CDR3 has 14 amino acids. The DNA for the CDR3 is TGCGCCAGCAGCCACCCGGGACTTTACAATGAGCAGTTCTTC. Its translation is CASSHPGLYNEQFF.

V and J are TRBV11-2 and TRBJ2-7, with TRBD2 matching 7 bases. The CDR3 consists of 12 residues. From germline, CDR1 is SGHAT and CDR2 FQNNGV. The J segment lost 6 bases and the V segment lost 6 bases, leaving 5 bases of the junction unmatched. The CDR3 sequence: CASRREGSEQYF. DNA of the CDR3: TGTGCCAGCAGAAGGGAGGGTAGCGAGCAGTACTTC.

The chain links TRBV10-1 to TRBJ1-1; D call uncertain. The CDR3 spans 13 residues. V was clipped by 5 bases and J by 0 bases, with 7 bases between them. Per the germline V gene, CDR1 is WNHNN and CDR2 is SYGVQD (reference sequence). The DNA for the CDR3 is TGCGCCAGCAGTTTTCAGATGAACACTGAAGCTTTCTTT. This encodes CASSFQMNTEAFF.

The chain employs TRBV6-6 and TRBJ1-2; no clear D gene. The CDR3 is 15 residues long. V gave up 3 bases and J gave up 4 bases, with 15 bases separating them. Germline lookup yields CDR1 MNHNY and CDR2 SVGAGI (reference sequence). This CDR3 reads CASSYLEDRFYGYTF. The CDR3 DNA sequence: TGTGCCAGCAGTTATTTGGAGGATAGGTTCTATGGCTACACCTTC.

This clone came up a few times. Other nucleotide sequences from this sample produce the same CDR3. V and J are TRBV5-6 and TRBJ1-1; tentatively, D is TRBD1 (5 bases). CDR1 and CDR2 (germline): SGHDT, YYEEEE. CDR3 size: 12 residues. The V end lost 5 bases, the J end lost 5 bases, and 10 bases lay between the germline ends. CDR3 protein: CASSWGGTEAFF. The CDR3 DNA reads TGTGCCAGCAGTTGGGGGGGAACTGAAGCTTTCTTT.

J is TRBJ1-2 and V is TRBV15; D is unresolved. The CDR3 is made up of 15 amino acids. Germline CDR1 and CDR2: LNHNV and YYDKDF (reference sequence). Trimming took off 4 bases at V and 4 bases at J, with 16 bases between the two ends. In DNA, the CDR3 is TGTGCCACCAGCACTCCCTTCCAGGAAACCTATGGCTACACCTTC. Translating it yields CATSTPFQETYGYTF. Drawing the rest from reference TRBV15 and TRBJ1-2, the complete variable domain is DAMVIQNPRYQVTQFGKPVTLSCSQTLNHNVMYWYQQKSSQAPKLLFHYYDKDFNNEADTPDNFQSRRPNTSFCFLDIRSPGLGDTAMYLCATSTPFQETYGYTFGSGTRLTVV.

V is TRBV7-2 and J is TRBJ1-2, with no clear D. V was shortened by 0 bases and J by 5 bases, with 22 bases between the two germline ends. This CDR3 comprises 18 residues. The germline gives CDR1 SGHTA, CDR2 FQGNSA. The CDR3 region is CASSLAAQATFWEYGYTF. Written as DNA, the CDR3 is TGTGCCAGCAGCTTAGCCGCGCAGGCCACCTTCTGGGAGTATGGCTACACCTTC.

The V gene is TRBV28, the J gene TRBJ2-7, with 7 bases fitting TRBD1. The V gene end was trimmed by 6 bases and the J gene end by 4 bases; junction bases not matched to a gene: 9. The CDR3 spans 14 residues. Germline CDR1 reads MDHEN; CDR2 reads SYDVKM. The CDR3 reads CASRPGTESYEQYF. The CDR3 DNA follows: TGTGCCAGCAGACCCGGGACAGAGTCTTACGAGCAGTACTTC.

Concerning this clone itself: This sample also contains other DNA sequences that code for the same CDR3. CDR3 DNA: TGCGCCAGCAGCCAGGGGGCGAACACTGAAGCTTTCTTT. The encoded protein is CASSQGANTEAFF. The chain recombines TRBV4-3 with TRBJ1-1, with D tentatively TRBD1 (6 bases). V was shortened by 3 bases and J by 1 base, with 6 bases between the two germline ends. The CDR3 covers 13 residues. Germline lookup yields CDR1 LGHNA and CDR2 YSLEER.

The chain combines TRBV5-5 with TRBJ2-1; maybe TRBD2 (5 bases). The CDR3 runs 14 residues. CDR1 is SGHKS and CDR2 is YYEKEE in the germline V gene (reference sequence). Trimming removed 4 bases at V and 7 bases at J, with 15 bases between. DNA for the CDR3: TGTGCCAGCAGCCCGGGGTTCGCCATGAATGAGCAGTTCTTC. Translating it yields CASSPGFAMNEQFF.

The chain links TRBV25-1 to TRBJ1-2; TRBD1 might be the D (5 bases). Trimming removed 7 bases from V and 6 bases from J, with 15 bases in between. Germline V CDR1 and CDR2: MGHDK, SYGVNS. The CDR3 loop spans 13 amino acids. CDR3 region: CASTQGLSDGYTF. The CDR3 DNA follows: TGTGCCAGCACCCAGGGTCTTTCTGATGGCTACACCTTC.

This clone was picked up one time. The J gene is TRBJ2-3, the V gene TRBV7-2; no reliable D call. Trimming removed 5 bases from V and 0 bases from J, with 12 bases in between. The CDR3 covers 15 residues. The germline V gene encodes CDR1 SGHTA and CDR2 FQGNSA. CDR3 in amino acids: CASSVLDSSTDTQYF. The DNA of the CDR3 is TGTGCCAGCAGCGTCCTAGATTCGAGCACAGATACGCAGTATTTT.

The CDR3 reads CASSLAAGQGYGYTF. CDR3 in DNA: TGCGCCAGCAGCTTGGCCGCCGGACAGGGCTATGGCTACACCTTC. The chain is built from TRBV5-1 and TRBJ1-2, with 8 bases matching TRBD1. The CDR3 consists of 15 residues. The germline CDR1 and CDR2 sequences are SGHRS and YFSETQ. V shed 0 bases and J 4 bases; nucleotides not matched to a gene: 5.

This sequence joins TRBV10-1 and TRBJ1-3, with 10 bases matching TRBD1. V shed 3 bases and J 1 base; nucleotides not matched to a gene: 6. Germline lookup yields CDR1 WNHNN and CDR2 SYGVQD (reference sequence). The CDR3 length is 17 residues. As DNA, the CDR3 is TGCGCCAGCAGTGATGCGACAGGGGGCCGTTCTGGAAACACCATATATTTT. As protein: CASSDATGGRSGNTIYF.

This clone was counted a single time. This chain connects TRBV11-3 to TRBJ2-5; D is uncertain. This CDR3 contains 14 residues. Germline CDR1 is SGHNT and CDR2 is YENEEA. V was clipped by 5 bases and J by 1 base, with 11 bases between them. The CDR3 spells CASSPPRGQETQYF. The CDR3 bases are TGTGCCAGCAGCCCCCCCCGCGGCCAAGAGACCCAGTACTTC.

CDR3 sequence (DNA): TGTGCCAGTAGTACCCTCGGCGGGTACACTGAAGCTTTCTTT. It is translated as CASSTLGGYTEAFF. The chain recombines TRBV19 with TRBJ1-1; D not certain. V was clipped by 4 bases and J by 3 bases, with 12 bases between them. This CDR3 has 14 amino acids. From germline, CDR1 is LNHDA and CDR2 SQIVND (reference sequence).

The chain couples TRBV11-2 to TRBJ2-7; a weak D match, TRBD1 (5 bases). With 3 bases removed from V and 1 base from J, the gap between germline ends came to 10 bases. In germline, CDR1 is SGHAT, CDR2 FQNNGV. The CDR3 spans 14 residues. The CDR3 region is CASSFVGVSYEQYF. The CDR3 nucleotides are TGTGCCAGCAGCTTCGTAGGGGTTTCCTACGAGCAGTACTTC.

V gene TRBV14 combines with J gene TRBJ2-6, with 9 bases that match TRBD1. With V trimmed by 2 bases and J by 1 base, 6 bases remained unmatched. This CDR3 region has 18 residues. CDR1 SGHDN and CDR2 FVKESK come from the germline V gene. The CDR3 reads CASSQTGTGLSGANVLTF. The CDR3 DNA is TGTGCCAGCAGCCAAACCGGGACAGGGCTATCTGGGGCCAACGTCCTGACTTTC.

The chain joins TRBV10-3 to TRBJ1-1, with D tentatively TRBD1 (5 bases). The CDR3 is 13 amino acids. CDR1 ENHRY and CDR2 SYGVKD come from the germline V gene. V lost 6 bases, J lost 1 base, and 9 bases lay in between. The CDR3 DNA reads as TGTGCCATCAGAGGCCAGGGGAACACTGAAGCTTTCTTT. Protein product: CAIRGQGNTEAFF.

The rearrangement joins TRBV5-1 to TRBJ1-1; D might be TRBD1 (6 bases). The CDR3 runs 15 residues. V lost 1 base, J lost 5 bases, and 15 bases lay in between. From germline, CDR1 is SGHRS and CDR2 YFSETQ. CDR3 in DNA: TGCGCCAGCAGCTTGTTCTTACAGGGCGAGACTGAAGCTTTCTTT. Its protein is CASSLFLQGETEAFF.

V gene TRBV28 combines with J gene TRBJ1-5, with D possibly matching TRBD1 (5 bases). Between the trimmed V and J ends, which lost 1 base and 3 bases, there was a span of 13 bases. Germline V lookup: CDR1 MDHEN, CDR2 SYDVKM. This CDR3 comprises 16 residues. CDR3 in amino acids: CASSLSRTKYNQPQHF. Here the CDR3 DNA reads TGTGCCAGCAGTTTATCGCGGACAAAGTACAATCAGCCCCAGCATTTT.

The chain has TRBV19 and TRBJ2-1; TRBD1 aligns across 10 bases. This CDR3 is 15 amino acids long. Germline V gene lookup returns CDR1 LNHDA and CDR2 SQIVND (reference sequence). V shed 2 bases, J shed 7 bases, and the junction held 5 bases outside the gene matches. CDR3 residues: CASSISGTGENEQFF. As DNA, the CDR3 is TGTGCCAGTAGTATATCCGGGACAGGGGAGAATGAGCAGTTCTTC. Full variable domain (outside the CDR3, taken from reference TRBV19 and TRBJ2-1): DGGITQSPKYLFRKEGQNVTLSCEQNLNHDAMYWYRQDPGQGLRLIYYSQIVNDFQKGDIAEGYSVSREKKESFPLTVTSAQKNPTAFYLCASSISGTGENEQFFGPGTRLTVL.

This sequence joins TRBV5-1 and TRBJ2-7, with 11 bases identical to TRBD2. Germline CDR1 is SGHRS and CDR2 is YFSETQ. There are 15 residues in the CDR3. The J segment lost 5 bases and the V segment lost 2 bases, leaving 6 bases of the junction unmatched. CDR3 protein: CASSLLAGGPDEQYF. DNA of the CDR3: TGCGCCAGCAGCTTATTAGCGGGGGGGCCTGACGAGCAGTACTTC.

V and J are TRBV11-3 and TRBJ2-3; a possible D gene is TRBD2 (7 bases). The CDR3 totals 13 residues. The V and J ends lost 4 bases and 5 bases respectively, with 10 bases between them. Germline V CDR1 and CDR2: SGHNT, YENEEA. The CDR3 DNA reads as TGTGCCAGCAGCTGGGGAGGGGGAGATACGCAGTATTTT. Translating it yields CASSWGGGDTQYF. The entire variable domain, with the rest obtained from reference TRBV11-3 and TRBJ2-3, is as follows: EAGVVQSPRYKIIEKKQPVAFWCNPISGHNTLYWYLQNLGQGPELLIRYENEEAVDDSQLPKDRFSAERLKGVDSTLKIQPAELGDSAVYLCASSWGGGDTQYFGPGTRLTVL.

This rearrangement joins TRBV6-5 to TRBJ1-1, with TRBD1 matching 10 bases. V shed 2 bases and J 11 bases; nucleotides not matched to a gene: 5. This CDR3 is 13 amino acids long. Germline V gene lookup returns CDR1 MNHEY and CDR2 SVGAGI. This CDR3 reads CASSYATGGMAFF. DNA of the CDR3: TGTGCCAGCAGTTACGCGACAGGGGGCATGGCTTTCTTT.

The V gene is TRBV27, the J gene TRBJ2-1; no reliable D call. With 5 bases removed from V and 7 bases from J, the gap between germline ends came to 9 bases. In germline, CDR1 is MNHEY, CDR2 SMNVEV (reference sequence). The CDR3 is 12 residues long. CDR3 DNA: TGTGCCAGCAGTCGCGCCGGGAATGAGCAGTTCTTC. Amino acid sequence: CASSRAGNEQFF.

V usage is TRBV6-1 and J usage is TRBJ1-2, with D unresolved. This CDR3 has 13 amino acids. V gave up 2 bases and J gave up 8 bases, with 12 bases separating them. CDR1 is MNHNS, CDR2 SASEGT, per germline. CDR3 sequence reads: CASSENGPGGYTF. CDR3 DNA: TGTGCCAGCAGTGAAAACGGCCCCGGGGGCTACACCTTC.

This chain's CDR3 is CATSPFNEKLFF. The CDR3 DNA reads as TGTGCCACCAGTCCGTTTAATGAAAAACTGTTTTTT. The chain joins TRBV15 to TRBJ1-4, with D uncertain. The CDR3 is 12 residues long. The germline V gene encodes CDR1 LNHNV and CDR2 YYDKDF (reference sequence). With 6 bases removed from V and 4 bases from J, the gap between germline ends came to 6 bases.

In regard to this clone: Other DNA sequences in the same sample also yield this CDR3. J is TRBJ1-4 and V is TRBV7-9, with 9 nucleotides matching TRBD1. The CDR3 runs to 14 residues. J gave up 8 bases and V 1 base, and 2 bases lay outside the gene matches. Germline-derived CDR1 and CDR2 are SEHNR and FQNEAQ (reference sequence). The CDR3: CASSLVGQGEKLFF. The CDR3, as DNA: TGTGCCAGCAGCTTAGTTGGACAGGGGGAAAAACTGTTTTTT.

V gene TRBV4-3 combines with J gene TRBJ2-7; 8 nucleotides line up with TRBD1. The ends lost 1 base at V and 2 bases at J; junction bases unmatched: 4. This CDR3 comprises 15 residues. Germline V gene lookup returns CDR1 LGHNA and CDR2 YSLEER. CDR3 in amino acids: CASSQGDRRPYEQYF. Written as DNA, the CDR3 is TGCGCCAGCAGCCAAGGGGACAGGCGACCCTACGAGCAGTACTTC.